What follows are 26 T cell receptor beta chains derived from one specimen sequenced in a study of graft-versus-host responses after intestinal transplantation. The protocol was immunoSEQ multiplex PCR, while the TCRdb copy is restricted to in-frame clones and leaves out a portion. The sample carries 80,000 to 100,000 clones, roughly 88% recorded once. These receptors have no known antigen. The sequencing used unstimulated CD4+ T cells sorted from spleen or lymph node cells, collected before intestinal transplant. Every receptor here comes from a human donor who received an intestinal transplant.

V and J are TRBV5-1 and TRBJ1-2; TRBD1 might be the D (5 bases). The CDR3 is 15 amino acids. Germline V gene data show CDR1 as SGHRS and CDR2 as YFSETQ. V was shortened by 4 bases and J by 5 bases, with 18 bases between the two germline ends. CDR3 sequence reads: CASSNRTTAPYGYTF. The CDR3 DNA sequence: TGCGCCAGCAGCAACCGTACGACAGCTCCATATGGCTACACCTTC.

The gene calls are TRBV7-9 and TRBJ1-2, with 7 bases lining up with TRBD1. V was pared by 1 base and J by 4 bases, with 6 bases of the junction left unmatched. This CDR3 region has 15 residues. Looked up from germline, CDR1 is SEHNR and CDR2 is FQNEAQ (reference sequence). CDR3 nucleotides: TGTGCCAGCAGCTTAGGGGGCTGGGACAGCTATGGCTACACCTTC. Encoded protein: CASSLGGWDSYGYTF.

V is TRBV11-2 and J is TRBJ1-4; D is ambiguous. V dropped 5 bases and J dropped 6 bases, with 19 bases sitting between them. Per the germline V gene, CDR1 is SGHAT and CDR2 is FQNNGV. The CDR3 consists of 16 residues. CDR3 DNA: TGTGCCAGCAGCACCCGTCGGGAACACGTATATGAAAAACTGTTTTTT. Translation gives CASSTRREHVYEKLFF.

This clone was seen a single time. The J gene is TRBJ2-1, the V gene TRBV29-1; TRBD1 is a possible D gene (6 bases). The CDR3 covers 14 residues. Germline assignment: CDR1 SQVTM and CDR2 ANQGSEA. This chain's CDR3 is CSGYYYQGPNEQFF. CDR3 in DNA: TGCAGTGGTTACTACTATCAGGGGCCGAATGAGCAGTTCTTC.

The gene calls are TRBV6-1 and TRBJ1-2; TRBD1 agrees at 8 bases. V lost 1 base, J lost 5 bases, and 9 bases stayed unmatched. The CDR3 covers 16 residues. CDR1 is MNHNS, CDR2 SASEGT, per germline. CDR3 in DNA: TGTGCCAGCAGTGAAGGCCCCGGGACAGGCCTATATGGCTACACCTTC. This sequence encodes CASSEGPGTGLYGYTF.

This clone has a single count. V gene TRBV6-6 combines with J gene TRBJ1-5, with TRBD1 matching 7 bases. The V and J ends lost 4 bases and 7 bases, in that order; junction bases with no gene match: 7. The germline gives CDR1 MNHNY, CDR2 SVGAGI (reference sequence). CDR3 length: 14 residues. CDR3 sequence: CASSSTGLGQPQHF. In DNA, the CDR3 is TGTGCCAGCAGTTCGACAGGGCTGGGGCAGCCCCAGCATTTT.

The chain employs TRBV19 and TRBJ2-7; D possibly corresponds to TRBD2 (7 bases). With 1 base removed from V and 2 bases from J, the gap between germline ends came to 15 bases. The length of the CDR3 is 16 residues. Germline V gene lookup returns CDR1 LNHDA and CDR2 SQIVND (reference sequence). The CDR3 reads CASSIAGAGATYEQYF. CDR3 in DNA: TGTGCCAGTAGTATAGCGGGTGCGGGGGCCACCTACGAGCAGTACTTC.

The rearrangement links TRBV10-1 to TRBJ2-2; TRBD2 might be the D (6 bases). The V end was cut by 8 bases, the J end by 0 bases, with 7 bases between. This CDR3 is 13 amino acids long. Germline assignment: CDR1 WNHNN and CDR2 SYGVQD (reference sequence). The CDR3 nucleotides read TGCGCCAGCGGGACTCCGAACACCGGGGAGCTGTTTTTT. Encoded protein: CASGTPNTGELFF.

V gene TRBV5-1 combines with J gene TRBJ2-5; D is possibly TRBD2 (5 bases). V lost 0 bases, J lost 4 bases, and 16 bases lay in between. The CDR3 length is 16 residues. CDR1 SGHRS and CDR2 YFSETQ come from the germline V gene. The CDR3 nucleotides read TGCGCCAGCAGCTTGGTAACTAGAGCCTCGGGAGAGACCCAGTACTTC. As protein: CASSLVTRASGETQYF.

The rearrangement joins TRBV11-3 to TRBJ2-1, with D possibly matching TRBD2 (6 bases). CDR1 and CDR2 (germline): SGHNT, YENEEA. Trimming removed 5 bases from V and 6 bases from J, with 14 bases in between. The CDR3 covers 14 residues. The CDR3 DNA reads TGTGCCAGCAGCCCCAGTCGGGGAGGCAATGAGCAGTTCTTC. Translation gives CASSPSRGGNEQFF.

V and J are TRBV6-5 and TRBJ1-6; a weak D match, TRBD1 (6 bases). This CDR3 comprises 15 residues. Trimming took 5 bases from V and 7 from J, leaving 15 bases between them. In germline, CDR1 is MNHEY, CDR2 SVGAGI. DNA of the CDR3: TGTGCCAGCAGTCCACAGGGTATGAAAAATTCACCCCTCCACTTT. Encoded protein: CASSPQGMKNSPLHF.

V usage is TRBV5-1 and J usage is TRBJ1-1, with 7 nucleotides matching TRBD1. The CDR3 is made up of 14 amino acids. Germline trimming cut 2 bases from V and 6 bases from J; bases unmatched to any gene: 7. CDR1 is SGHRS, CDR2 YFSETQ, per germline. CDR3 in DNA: TGCGCCAGCAGCTTCCAGACAGGGTTGGCTGAAGCTTTCTTT. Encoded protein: CASSFQTGLAEAFF.

The CDR3 DNA reads as TGTGCCAGCAGTGAAACTGGAGAGACCCAGTACTTC. Its protein is CASSETGETQYF. The V call is TRBV6-1, the J call TRBJ2-5, with unresolved D. From germline, CDR1 is MNHNS and CDR2 SASEGT. V dropped 2 bases and J dropped 4 bases, with 5 bases sitting between them. The length of the CDR3 is 12 residues.

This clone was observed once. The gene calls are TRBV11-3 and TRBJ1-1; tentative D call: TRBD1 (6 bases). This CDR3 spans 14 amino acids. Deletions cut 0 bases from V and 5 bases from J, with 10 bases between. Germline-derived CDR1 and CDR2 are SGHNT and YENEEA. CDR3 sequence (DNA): TGTGCCAGCAGCTTAGAAGGGGGGGGGACTGAAGCTTTCTTT. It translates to CASSLEGGGTEAFF. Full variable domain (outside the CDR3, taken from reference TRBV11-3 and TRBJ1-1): EAGVVQSPRYKIIEKKQPVAFWCNPISGHNTLYWYLQNLGQGPELLIRYENEEAVDDSQLPKDRFSAERLKGVDSTLKIQPAELGDSAVYLCASSLEGGGTEAFFGQGTRLTVV.

CDR3 protein: CASSLNRGNQPQHF. CDR3 nucleotides: TGTGCCAGCAGCTTAAACCGGGGCAATCAGCCCCAGCATTTT. V usage is TRBV7-2 and J usage is TRBJ1-5; no clear D. This CDR3 region has 14 residues. Trimming took off 2 bases at V and 2 bases at J, with 7 bases between the two ends. Germline-derived CDR1 and CDR2 are SGHTA and FQGNSA.

The chain's CDR3 is CASSPGGDSLAKNIQYF. CDR3 nucleotide sequence: TGTGCCAGCAGCCCCGGAGGGGACTCCCTAGCCAAAAACATTCAGTACTTC. J is TRBJ2-4 and V is TRBV5-4, with D possibly TRBD2 on 6 matching bases. Trimming removed 4 bases at V and 0 bases at J, with 17 bases between. This CDR3 has 17 amino acids. Looked up from germline, CDR1 is SGHNT and CDR2 is YYREEE (reference sequence). Full variable domain (outside the CDR3, taken from reference TRBV5-4 and TRBJ2-4): ETGVTQSPTHLIKTRGQQVTLRCSSQSGHNTVSWYQQALGQGPQFIFQYYREEENGRGNFPPRFSGLQFPNYSSELNVNALELDDSALYLCASSPGGDSLAKNIQYFGAGTRLSVL.

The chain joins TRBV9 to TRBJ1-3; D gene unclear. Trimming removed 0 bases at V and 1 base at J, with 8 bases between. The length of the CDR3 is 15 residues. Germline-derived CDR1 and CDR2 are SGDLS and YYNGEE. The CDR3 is CASSVVGGSGNTIYF. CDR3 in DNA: TGTGCCAGCAGCGTAGTGGGAGGGTCTGGAAACACCATATATTTT.

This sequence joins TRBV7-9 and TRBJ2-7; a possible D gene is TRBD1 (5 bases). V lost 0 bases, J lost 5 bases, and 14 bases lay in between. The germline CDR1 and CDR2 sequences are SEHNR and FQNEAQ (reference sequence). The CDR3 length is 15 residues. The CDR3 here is CASSLAQGRVDEQYF. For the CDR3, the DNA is TGTGCCAGCAGCTTAGCGCAGGGCAGGGTCGACGAGCAGTACTTC.

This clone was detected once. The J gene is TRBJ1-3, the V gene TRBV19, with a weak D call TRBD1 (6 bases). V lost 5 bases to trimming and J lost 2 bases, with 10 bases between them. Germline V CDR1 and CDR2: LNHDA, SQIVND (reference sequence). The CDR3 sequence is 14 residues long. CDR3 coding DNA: TGTGCCAGTAGTCTTAGGGACACTGGAAACACCATATATTTT. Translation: CASSLRDTGNTIYF.

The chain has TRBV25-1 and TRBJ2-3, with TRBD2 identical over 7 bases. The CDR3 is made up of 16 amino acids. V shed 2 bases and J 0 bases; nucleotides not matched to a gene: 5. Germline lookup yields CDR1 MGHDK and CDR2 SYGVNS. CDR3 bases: TGTGCCAGCAGTGAAAGTTTGGGGGGGAGCACAGATACGCAGTATTTT. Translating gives CASSESLGGSTDTQYF.

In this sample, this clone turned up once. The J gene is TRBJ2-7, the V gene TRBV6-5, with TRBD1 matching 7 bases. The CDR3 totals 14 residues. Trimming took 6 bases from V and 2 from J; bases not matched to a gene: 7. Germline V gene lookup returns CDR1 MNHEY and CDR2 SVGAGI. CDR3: CASSRGQFTYEQYF. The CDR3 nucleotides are TGTGCCAGCAGCCGGGGACAGTTTACCTACGAGCAGTACTTC.

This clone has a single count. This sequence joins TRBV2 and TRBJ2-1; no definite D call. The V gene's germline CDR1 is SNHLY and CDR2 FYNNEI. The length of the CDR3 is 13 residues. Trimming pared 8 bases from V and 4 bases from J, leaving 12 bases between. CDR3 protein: CASVPGHYNEQFF. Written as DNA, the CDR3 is TGTGCCAGCGTCCCTGGGCATTACAATGAGCAGTTCTTC. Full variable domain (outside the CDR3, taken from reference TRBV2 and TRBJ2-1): EPEVTQTPSHQVTQMGQEVILRCVPISNHLYFYWYRQILGQKVEFLVSFYNNEISEKSEIFDDQFSVERPDGSNFTLKIRSTKLEDSAMYFCASVPGHYNEQFFGPGTRLTVL.

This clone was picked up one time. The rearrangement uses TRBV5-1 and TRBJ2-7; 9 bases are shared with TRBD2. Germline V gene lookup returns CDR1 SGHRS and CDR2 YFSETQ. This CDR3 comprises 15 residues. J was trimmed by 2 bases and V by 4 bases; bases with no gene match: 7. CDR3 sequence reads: CASSQGGTSPYEQYF. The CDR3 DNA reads TGCGCCAGCAGCCAGGGAGGGACTAGCCCCTACGAGCAGTACTTC.

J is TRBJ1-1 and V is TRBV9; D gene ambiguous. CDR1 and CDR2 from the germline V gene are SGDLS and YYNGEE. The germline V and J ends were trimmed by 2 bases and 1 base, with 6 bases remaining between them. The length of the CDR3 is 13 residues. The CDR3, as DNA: TGTGCCAGCAGCGTTTCTCGGAACACTGAAGCTTTCTTT. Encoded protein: CASSVSRNTEAFF.

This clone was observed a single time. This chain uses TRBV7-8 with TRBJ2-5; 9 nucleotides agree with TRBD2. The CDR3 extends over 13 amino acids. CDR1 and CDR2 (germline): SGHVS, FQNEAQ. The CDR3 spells CVVAGAWKETQYF. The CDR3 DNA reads TGTGTCGTAGCGGGGGCCTGGAAAGAGACCCAGTACTTC.

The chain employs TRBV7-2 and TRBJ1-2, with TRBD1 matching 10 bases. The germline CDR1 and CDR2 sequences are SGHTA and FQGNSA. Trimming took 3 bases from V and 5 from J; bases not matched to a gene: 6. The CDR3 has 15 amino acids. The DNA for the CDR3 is TGTGCCAGCAGCTTCCGGGACAGGGGTAGTTATGGCTACACCTTC. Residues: CASSFRDRGSYGYTF. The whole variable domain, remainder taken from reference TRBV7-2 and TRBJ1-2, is GAGVSQSPSNKVTEKGKDVELRCDPISGHTALYWYRQSLGQGLEFLIYFQGNSAPDKSGLPSDRFSAERTGGSVSTLTIQRTQQEDSAVYLCASSFRDRGSYGYTFGSGTRLTVV.